This TCR beta chain was retrieved from a study of technical replicates of blood from a handful of donors. Assay: immunoSEQ multiplex PCR; the TCRdb copy retains only in-frame clones and omits some. The table shows about 70,000 clones, with about 96% occurring only once. The CDR3 spans 15 residues. Germline V gene data show CDR1 as SGHNT and CDR2 as YENEEA. V lost 6 bases, J lost 2 bases, and 8 bases stayed unmatched. The sequencing input was T cells isolated from PBMCs. The clonotype originates from a human donor in good health. The V and J genes are TRBV11-3 and TRBJ2-7; 9 bases line up with TRBD1. The CDR3 protein is CASRSGTGSAYEQYF. The CDR3 nucleotides are TGTGCCAGCAGGTCGGGGACAGGGTCAGCCTACGAGCAGTACTTC.